The next 2 T cell receptor beta chains were all read from a single sample in a study of read filtering for tumor transcriptome and immune sequencing. This library used roughly 430 ng RNA and molecular barcoded adaptors spanning alpha/delta and beta/gamma chains. TCRdb recomputed calls from the reads with MiXCR, one row per CDR3 protein. The sample shows fewer than 150,000 distinct CDR3 sequences, 13% of them seen only once. The specimen sequenced was a population of CD138-negative cells sorted from bone marrow. The receptors originated from a donor aged 40 or older with multiple myeloma.

The chain links TRBV20-1 to TRBJ2-7; no definite D call. The germline V gene has CDR1 DFQATT and CDR2 SNEGSKA (reference sequence). The germline V and J ends were trimmed by 3 bases and 3 bases, with 9 bases remaining between them. This CDR3 contains 12 residues. CDR3: CSARGSNYEQYF. CDR3 DNA: TGCAGTGCTAGGGGCAGCAACTACGAGCAGTACTTC.

In its sample, this clonotype was seen a few times. A read error is possible here, since a much larger clone lies one base away. The chain is built from TRBV12-3 or TRBV12-4 and TRBJ2-3; D is unclear. CDR3 length equals 13 residues. V gave up 0 bases and J gave up 4 bases, with 5 bases separating them. The chain's CDR3 is CASSLAAADTQYF. In DNA form, the CDR3 reads TGTGCCAGCAGTTTAGCGGCCGCAGATACGCAGTATTTT.